This T cell receptor beta chain originates from a study of CD8 T cells in Susac syndrome. Reverse transcription of roughly 0.5 to 1 ug RNA was carried out with random hexamers. TCRdb redid the calling of the immunoSEQ multiplex PCR reads with MiXCR, one entry per CDR3 protein. Among 100,000 to 150,000 distinct CDR3 sequences listed, 94% were seen once. Germline assignment: CDR1 LGHDT and CDR2 YNNKEL (reference sequence). J gave up 1 base and V 2 bases, and 5 bases lay outside the gene matches. The length of the CDR3 is 16 residues. The source material was CD4+ T cells from PBMCs. The V gene is TRBV3-1, the J gene TRBJ2-3; 8 positions agree with TRBD1. The sequence derives from a human donor in good health. The CDR3 bases are TGTGCCAGCAGCCAACGGGCAGGGGGCCGCACAGATACGCAGTATTTT. Residues: CASSQRAGGRTDTQYF.